The entry below describes one TCR beta chain. Antigen: not known. The data were obtained in a study of Graves' ophthalmopathy and Graves' hyperthyroidism. Study-level findings and limits: For predicting ophthalmopathy progression, the model had roughly 70% sensitivity and approximately 72% specificity.

The CDR3 has 15 amino acids. Trimming left V 1 base short and J 10 bases short, with 19 bases between. Germline V gives CDR1 LNHDA, CDR2 SQIVND (reference sequence). Scientists amplified the TCR beta CDR3 regions from RNA transcripts. HTBI primers were used in a first-round RT-PCR, which preceded a second-round multiplex PCR. One entry per CDR3 protein, called by TCRdb with MiXCR from the multiplex PCR reads. Among about 390,000 distinct CDR3 sequences, 15% were seen once, and the ten largest hold approximately 7%. Stable hyperthyroidism meant no ophthalmopathy within 18 months of follow-up. Someone took the PBMCs out of approximately 9.2 ml of fresh peripheral blood.

Sequencing was carried out using peripheral blood. The genes are TRBV19 and TRBJ1-1, with a weak D call TRBD1 (5 bases). The receptor's source is a woman in her late teens or twenties with stable Graves' hyperthyroidism. In DNA form, the CDR3 reads TGTGCCAGTAGTATAGCAGAGGCAGCGGCTGGGGGAGCTTTCTTT. Translated, it gives CASSIAEAAAGGAFF.